Given below is one T cell receptor (beta chain) in context. No antigen is known for it. V was pared by 0 bases and J by 0 bases, with 26 bases between. The germline gives CDR1 DFQATT, CDR2 SNEGSKA (reference sequence). The CDR3 loop spans 21 amino acids. This record belongs to a study of blood T cells in healthy people across ages. General study points: Diversity was higher, and naive CD4+ cells more numerous, in long-lived donors than in aged donors.

Through a sample-barcoded 5' primer and a J-beta primer mix, a second PCR was run for about 6 to 11 cycles. Each of the cDNA molecules was tagged by a template-switch adaptor with 12 random nucleotides. TCRdb used MiXCR to reprocess the 5' RACE reads, holding one entry per CDR3 protein. The table shows around 1,000,000 distinct CDR3 sequences, with approximately 26% occurring only once. Staff drew 9 to 10 milliliters of peripheral blood from each donor. These sequences were also reported in another study, on T cells of mothers and their children. This second study says: Over 9.5 million reads per mother and roughly 3 million per child were obtained.

Material for sequencing was blood. The chain uses TRBV20-1 and TRBJ1-4; D ambiguous. This sequence was found in a girl aged 2-15 years in good health. The CDR3 loop reads CSARDRISPRYDIATNEKLFF. The CDR3 DNA is TGCAGTGCTAGAGATAGGATATCCCCCCGTTATGATATTGCAACTAATGAAAAACTGTTTTTT.